The T cell receptor beta chain under discussion was sequenced for a study of OX40 agonist ivuxolimab in advanced cancers. Across the study: Recorded diagnoses for dose-escalation patients were hepatocellular carcinoma, melanoma, renal cell or head and neck cancer.

V was cut by 5 bases and J by 7 bases, with 24 bases left in between. CDR1 LNHDA and CDR2 SQIVND come from the germline V gene (reference sequence). The CDR3 totals 17 residues. TCRdb's copy holds only in-frame clones and misses some; the assay was immunoSEQ multiplex PCR. The data show 45,000 or so clones, approximately 86% seen once. Systemic immunosuppression or a history of autoimmune disease excluded patients. Sequences were derived from CD4+ or CD8+ T cells sorted from blood, sampled in a trial of the OX40 agonist ivuxolimab. The chain is built from TRBV19 and TRBJ1-5; weak D call: TRBD1 (5 bases). The sequence came from an adult with an advanced solid tumor such as melanoma, head and neck, liver or kidney cancer. Written as DNA, the CDR3 is TGTGCCAGTAGTGCAGGGAGTAGCGCCAGCTCTACACAGCCCCAGCATTTT. Amino acids: CASSAGSSASSTQPQHF.